The 27 T cell receptor beta chains given below trace back to one sample, sequenced in a study of cytomegalovirus exposure and HLA in healthy donors (dated by TCRdb to about 2017). The library was made by the immunoSEQ multiplex PCR assay. For the multiplex PCR, a mixture combining 60 forward primers for TCR Vbeta segments and 13 reverse primers for TCR Jbeta segments was used. TCRdb took over this immuneACCESS table, retaining in-frame rearrangements with V and J assigned. Such tables are incomplete; in checked studies, under half of the missing clones stem from an unresolved V gene, and the remainder is unexplained. This sample holds more than 150,000 clones; 70% to 90% were observed only once. 2% to 2.5% of the sample comes from the top ten. Sequences were obtained from PBMCs. Receptors were obtained from a young woman in good health and CMV-seronegative.

A single count supports this clone. This rearrangement joins TRBV5-1 to TRBJ2-7, with TRBD2 as a possible D gene (5 bases). The CDR3 has 14 residues. V was shortened by 7 bases and J by 1 base, with 15 bases between the two germline ends. CDR1 is SGHRS, CDR2 YFSETQ, per germline. The CDR3 DNA reads as TGCGCCAGCGCCGACCCAGCGGCGTCCTACGAGCAGTACTTC. Translated, it gives CASADPAASYEQYF.

The V call is TRBV5-1, the J call TRBJ1-2; weak D call: TRBD1 (6 bases). CDR1 is SGHRS, CDR2 YFSETQ, per germline. The length of the CDR3 is 14 residues. V lost 4 bases to trimming and J lost 8 bases, with 18 bases between them. The CDR3 here is CASSLSLGAYGYTF. Written as DNA, the CDR3 is TGCGCCAGCAGCCTAAGCTTGGGGGCGTACGGCTACACCTTC.

J is TRBJ2-5 and V is TRBV2; 10 nucleotides line up with TRBD2. The J call could be wrong; TRBJ2-7 is a better fit for the DNA end. The length of the CDR3 is 13 residues. CDR1 and CDR2 (germline): SNHLY, FYNNEI. The chain's CDR3 is CASRASGRGEQYF. Here the CDR3 DNA reads TGTGCCAGCAGGGCTAGCGGGAGAGGCGAGCAGTACTTC.

The CDR3 bases are TGTGCCAGCAGCCAACAGGGTAGTGGCTACGAGCAGTACTTC. Protein product: CASSQQGSGYEQYF. This rearrangement joins TRBV7-2 to TRBJ2-7; D may be TRBD1 (6 bases). CDR1 and CDR2 from the germline V gene are SGHTA and FQGNSA. V gave up 5 bases and J gave up 3 bases, with 14 bases separating them. CDR3 size: 14 residues. The variable domain in full, with the rest retrieved from reference TRBV7-2 and TRBJ2-7, is GAGVSQSPSNKVTEKGKDVELRCDPISGHTALYWYRQSLGQGLEFLIYFQGNSAPDKSGLPSDRFSAERTGGSVSTLTIQRTQQEDSAVYLCASSQQGSGYEQYFGPGTRLTVT.

V is TRBV11-2 and J is TRBJ2-5; D perhaps matches TRBD2 (5 bases). Germline assignment: CDR1 SGHAT and CDR2 FQNNGV. The CDR3 totals 15 residues. Trimming pared 1 base from V and 1 base from J, leaving 10 bases between. The CDR3 DNA sequence: TGTGCCAGCAGCTTAGTGAGCGGAATCCAAGAGACCCAGTACTTC. It is translated as CASSLVSGIQETQYF.

The chain carries TRBV7-9 and TRBJ2-3; D is perhaps TRBD2 (6 bases). The length of the CDR3 is 17 residues. Germline CDR1 reads SEHNR; CDR2 reads FQNEAQ (reference sequence). V lost 1 base, J lost 5 bases, and 19 bases lay in between. The CDR3 DNA sequence: TGTGCCAGCAGCTTAGGTTATCAGAACCCCGGGAGAGATACGCAGTATTTT. Protein product: CASSLGYQNPGRDTQYF.

The chain employs TRBV5-6 and TRBJ2-1; D may be TRBD1 (6 bases). CDR1 and CDR2 from the germline V gene are SGHDT and YYEEEE. This CDR3 has 13 residues. V was clipped by 4 bases and J by 7 bases, with 12 bases between them. CDR3 DNA: TGTGCCAGCAGCCCCAGGGGCACGAATGAGCAGTTCTTC. Its protein is CASSPRGTNEQFF.

The chain employs TRBV5-4 and TRBJ2-7; no clear D. Trimming removed 4 bases from V and 0 bases from J, with 8 bases in between. CDR1 and CDR2 from the germline V gene are SGHNT and YYREEE (reference sequence). The CDR3 consists of 13 residues. The CDR3 here is CASSEISSYEQYF. CDR3 in DNA: TGTGCCAGCAGCGAAATTAGCTCCTACGAGCAGTACTTC.

The sample holds a few counts of this clone. This rearrangement joins TRBV4-2 to TRBJ2-7, with 9 nucleotides matching TRBD1. The J segment lost 0 bases and the V segment lost 2 bases, leaving 2 bases of the junction unmatched. Germline CDR1 and CDR2: LGHNA and YNFKEQ. The CDR3 is 15 amino acids. CDR3 bases: TGTGCCAGCAGCCAACCGGGACAGGGCTCCTACGAGCAGTACTTC. Its translation is CASSQPGQGSYEQYF.

The J gene is TRBJ2-7, the V gene TRBV7-2; 12 positions agree with TRBD2. V gave up 5 bases and J gave up 8 bases; unmatched junction bases: 10. CDR1 SGHTA and CDR2 FQGNSA come from the germline V gene. This CDR3 has 15 residues. The CDR3 spells CASSLGLAGRNQQYF. CDR3 sequence (DNA): TGTGCCAGCAGCCTAGGACTAGCGGGGAGGAATCAGCAGTACTTC.

J is TRBJ1-5 and V is TRBV15; TRBD1 might be the D (5 bases). Trimming removed 0 bases at V and 6 bases at J, with 12 bases between. Germline lookup yields CDR1 LNHNV and CDR2 YYDKDF (reference sequence). This CDR3 region has 15 residues. The CDR3 region is CATSRDSGLLQPQHF. The CDR3 coding sequence is TGTGCCACCAGCAGAGATTCAGGGCTACTTCAGCCCCAGCATTTT.

The rearrangement links TRBV6-6 to TRBJ2-7, with a possible D match to TRBD2 (5 bases). Between the trimmed V and J ends, which lost 6 bases and 7 bases, there was a span of 13 bases. The CDR3 totals 12 residues. Germline CDR1 MNHNY, CDR2 SVGAGI (reference sequence). Here the CDR3 reads CASRDWTREQYF. The DNA for the CDR3 is TGTGCCAGCAGAGATTGGACTCGGGAGCAGTACTTC.

Note on this clone: A read error may produce the germline difference seen at one junction end. The rearrangement joins TRBV11-2 to TRBJ1-2; TRBD1 agrees at 9 bases. The germline V gene encodes CDR1 SGHAT and CDR2 FQNNGV. This CDR3 region has 14 residues. The CDR3 nucleotides read TGTGCCAGCAGCCTAGACAGGGGGACTTATGGCTACACCTTC. This codes for CASSLDRGTYGYTF.

The chain recombines TRBV28 with TRBJ1-5, with 9 bases lining up with TRBD1. The germline V gene encodes CDR1 MDHEN and CDR2 SYDVKM. V dropped 4 bases and J dropped 6; count of bases not matched to a gene: 4. This CDR3 has 14 residues. The CDR3 sequence: CASSSGQGRQPQHF. CDR3 in DNA: TGTGCCAGCAGTTCGGGACAGGGCCGTCAGCCCCAGCATTTT.

V usage is TRBV4-1 and J usage is TRBJ2-3; the D gene is possibly TRBD1 (6 bases). V lost 1 base and J 1 base, leaving 9 bases between the germline ends. Germline V gene sequence: CDR1 MGHRA, CDR2 YSYEKL. The CDR3 extends over 15 amino acids. CDR3 region: CASSQGAGGTDTQYF. The CDR3 DNA sequence: TGCGCCAGCAGCCAAGGGGCAGGGGGCACAGATACGCAGTATTTT.

CDR3 in amino acids: CASSLAGTDTQYF. The CDR3 bases are TGTGCCAGCAGCTTAGCCGGCACAGATACGCAGTATTTT. The chain is built from TRBV11-2 and TRBJ2-3, with no clear D. The CDR3 has 13 amino acids. V lost 1 base and J lost 1, with 3 bases in between. The germline gives CDR1 SGHAT, CDR2 FQNNGV.

The chain uses TRBV18 and TRBJ2-1; 8 positions agree with TRBD2. Germline lookup yields CDR1 KGHSH and CDR2 LQKENI. Unmatched junction bases numbered 3, after V lost 2 bases and J lost 3 bases. The CDR3 covers 15 residues. CDR3 loop: CASSPSSGGYNEQFF. In DNA, the CDR3 is TGTGCCAGCTCACCAAGCAGCGGGGGCTACAATGAGCAGTTCTTC.

In the case of this clone: Other DNA sequences in the same sample also yield this CDR3. The chain couples TRBV11-3 to TRBJ1-5, with 7 nucleotides matching TRBD1. The CDR3 runs to 14 residues. CDR1 is SGHNT, CDR2 YENEEA, per germline. Trimming took 9 bases from V and 3 from J; bases not matched to a gene: 8. CDR3 nucleotides: TGTGCCAGGGTAGGCAGGGGGGACAATCAGCCCCAGCATTTT. Protein product: CARVGRGDNQPQHF.

The genes are TRBV6-4 and TRBJ2-1, with 8 bases identical to TRBD1. The V gene end was trimmed by 6 bases and the J gene end by 7 bases; junction bases not matched to a gene: 8. This CDR3 has 14 amino acids. Germline V gene sequence: CDR1 MRHNA, CDR2 SNTAGT. CDR3 in amino acids: CASSPQGAQNEQFF. In nucleotides, the CDR3 is TGTGCCAGCAGCCCCCAGGGGGCGCAAAATGAGCAGTTCTTC.

The table lists this clone with a few counts. J is TRBJ2-5 and V is TRBV7-9; no clear D. The J call may be wrong; the DNA end is better matched by TRBJ2-7. Germline CDR1 reads SEHNR; CDR2 reads FQNEAQ (reference sequence). The length of the CDR3 is 14 residues. As DNA, the CDR3 is TGTGCCAGCAGCTTCTCCCAACTTCCCTACGAGCAGTACTTC. This codes for CASSFSQLPYEQYF.

The chain's CDR3 is CASSSLRTGRSYEQYF. The CDR3, as DNA: TGTGCCAGCAGCTCCCTTCGGACAGGGCGCTCCTACGAGCAGTACTTC. The chain carries TRBV7-8 and TRBJ2-7; 8 nucleotides match TRBD1. Germline-derived CDR1 and CDR2 are SGHVS and FQNEAQ. V shed 4 bases, J shed 0 bases, and the junction held 8 bases outside the gene matches. The CDR3 runs 16 residues.

This chain joins TRBV11-2 and TRBJ2-7; TRBD1 aligns across 8 bases. CDR1 is SGHAT, CDR2 FQNNGV, per germline. The CDR3 loop spans 16 amino acids. V was pared by 6 bases and J by 6 bases, with 16 bases of the junction left unmatched. Written as DNA, the CDR3 is TGTGCCAGCAGTATCGGTTCTAACAGGGGGGTAGGCGAGCAGTACTTC. It yields the protein CASSIGSNRGVGEQYF.

This clone has a handful of counts. J is TRBJ2-7 and V is TRBV20-1, with a tentative D call TRBD2 (5 bases). CDR3 size: 11 residues. Per germline, CDR1 DFQATT and CDR2 SNEGSKA (reference sequence). V was trimmed by 6 bases and J by 2 bases, leaving 8 bases between them. CDR3 sequence: CSAPGTYEQYF. The CDR3 region has the DNA TGCAGTGCCCCGGGAACCTACGAGCAGTACTTC.

The V and J genes are TRBV19 and TRBJ2-1; 14 nucleotides match TRBD2. Looked up from germline, CDR1 is LNHDA and CDR2 is SQIVND (reference sequence). V trimming: 6 bases; J trimming: 8 bases; junction bases outside the gene matches: 3. This CDR3 contains 14 residues. In DNA form, the CDR3 reads TGTGCCAGTAGCGGACTAGCGGGGGGAGATGAGCAGTTCTTC. This encodes CASSGLAGGDEQFF.

This chain uses TRBV29-1 with TRBJ1-2; TRBD1 is a possible D gene (6 bases). CDR1 is SQVTM and CDR2 is ANQGSEA in the germline V gene. The V end lost 6 bases, the J end lost 4 bases, and 15 bases lay between the germline ends. This CDR3 contains 13 residues. The CDR3 reads CSVRPGGGYGYTF. The CDR3 region has the DNA TGCAGCGTCCGCCCGGGGGGCGGCTATGGCTACACCTTC. The entire variable domain, with the rest obtained from reference TRBV29-1 and TRBJ1-2, is as follows: SAVISQKPSRDICQRGTSLTIQCQVDSQVTMMFWYRQQPGQSLTLIATANQGSEATYESGFVIDKFPISRPNLTFSTLTVSNMSPEDSSIYLCSVRPGGGYGYTFGSGTRLTVV.

Only one count was recorded for this clone. V usage is TRBV19 and J usage is TRBJ2-7; D gene unclear. The germline CDR1 and CDR2 sequences are LNHDA and SQIVND (reference sequence). Deletions cut 0 bases from V and 3 bases from J, with 6 bases between. The CDR3 is 13 amino acids. The CDR3 loop is CASSIERSYEQYF. The CDR3 DNA reads as TGTGCCAGTAGTATAGAACGCAGCTACGAGCAGTACTTC.

The rearrangement uses TRBV4-3 and TRBJ2-1, with 11 bases aligning to TRBD2. The germline V gene has CDR1 LGHNA and CDR2 YSLEER. J was trimmed by 3 bases and V by 4 bases; bases with no gene match: 8. This CDR3 spans 17 amino acids. As DNA, the CDR3 is TGCGCCAGCAGCCGGAACTCCGGGACTAGCGGCTACAATGAGCAGTTCTTC. Translation gives CASSRNSGTSGYNEQFF.